This T cell receptor beta chain was identified during a study of a mutant IDH1 vaccine in newly diagnosed glioma (dated by TCRdb to 2020 to 2023). At the level of the whole study: Patients were given eight vaccinations, in weeks 1, 3, 5, 7, 11, 15, 19 and 23, which matched visits V03 through V10. In the chemotherapy-containing groups, vaccination started alongside temozolomide cycles, whereas in patients who had radiotherapy alone it started 4-6 weeks after radiotherapy. Prior to enrollment, patients had been given standard therapy consisting of radiotherapy alone, temozolomide alone, or radiochemotherapy with temozolomide, with the combination given to most patients. For exploratory analyses, around 26 treated patients had longitudinal TCRB deep sequencing done wherever samples were available. Six visits were used for peripheral blood collection: V03 (baseline), V05, V07, V10, V12 and V13. Of the roughly 32 treated patients, approximately 62% were male and approximately 40% were female, and a mean age of around 40 years was recorded.

Study-wide findings and limitations: Pseudoprogression seemed to be unrelated to changes in the top peripheral T cell clonotypes found by TCRB sequencing. Across multiple MHC alleles, vaccine-induced immune responses were seen in approximately 93% of patients. PBMC samples for TCRB deep sequencing were selected based on availability. It was noted by the authors that analyses of patient blood samples could not be reproduced owing to sample limitations.

From a lookup of the germline V gene, CDR1 and CDR2 are LGHNA and YSLEER. The CDR3, from cysteine to phenylalanine, totals 14 residues. The read is trimmed to its CDR3 DNA, 42 bases read in frame from base 1. Between the V and J ends, shortened by 1 base and 8 bases respectively, the junction contains 14 bases. Explained via the paper, the time point label denotes: week 5, during vaccination. Each vaccine dose was 300 ug of a 20-mer mutant IDH1 peptide in Montanide, given subcutaneously with topical imiquimod. Donors had newly diagnosed WHO grade 3 or 4 IDH1-mutant astrocytomas with loss of nuclear ATRX. The samples were drawn from NOA16, a multicentre, single-arm, open-label phase I trial in Germany that tested a mutant IDH1 peptide vaccine in humans for the first time. Genomic DNA for TCRB sequencing was extracted from EDTA blood using the DNeasy Blood and Tissue Kit. For this clone: No cognate antigen has been identified for it. The record has no base qualities; no much larger clone is one base away.

The library was obtained by the immunoSEQ multiplex PCR assay. Rearranged TCR beta chain sequences were amplified using the hsTCRB Kit according to the manufacturer's protocol. Sequencing of TCRB libraries was carried out on an Illumina MiSeq. As for how the authors treated the data: The proprietary platform of the kit vendor was used for demultiplexing, trimming and gene mapping. TCRdb took this table from immuneACCESS and kept in-frame rearrangements with V and J called. Such tables lack part of the clones; where checked against another copy, unresolved V genes explain under half of the gap, and the rest is unexplained. Clonal size and the V and J genes are those of that table, whereas D and trimming came from the DNA. The table for this sample lists about 59,000 clones; just under 90% of them were counted only once. About 4.6% of the sample goes to the ten largest clones.

Sequencing used PBMCs, obtained from a glioma patient whose treatment included an IDH1 peptide vaccine. The clonotype originates from a woman between 40 and 50 years old with glioma. The chain links TRBV4-3 with TRBJ1-2; TRBD1 could be the D gene, as 6 bases match. The CDR3 protein sequence reads: CASSQVTGGGGYTF. The nucleotides are TGCGCCAGCAGCCAAGTCACGGGGGGCGGGGGCTACACCTTC.